What follows are 5 T cell receptor beta chains derived from one specimen sequenced in a study of neoadjuvant nivolumab and ipilimumab in lung cancer (dated by TCRdb to 2018 to 2020). Library preparation employed the immunoSEQ multiplex PCR assay. TCRdb re-hosts the immuneACCESS table, in-frame sequences only. Its copies lack some clones; in the studies checked, an unresolved V gene accounts for under half of them, and the cause for the rest is not known. The sample includes roughly 18,000 clones, with under 85% observed a single time. Of the sample, 9% is held by the ten largest clones. The time point label on this specimen signifies: at surgical resection after neoadjuvant nivolumab +/- ipilimumab. Material: tumor tissue, obtained after neoadjuvant nivolumab, alone or with ipilimumab, at or shortly before surgery. The receptors were sampled from an adult with non-small cell lung cancer.

This clone was recorded a few times. This chain connects TRBV10-2 to TRBJ2-2, with D unresolved. V was clipped by 4 bases and J by 2 bases, with 5 bases between them. CDR3 length: 13 amino acids. Germline V gene data show CDR1 as WSHSY and CDR2 as SAAADI. The CDR3 DNA follows: TGCGCCAGCAGTGTCAGAAACACCGGGGAGCTGTTTTTT. This sequence encodes CASSVRNTGELFF.

V and J are TRBV10-3 and TRBJ2-2, with D hard to call. The V gene lost 6 bases and the J gene lost 6 bases, with 8 bases spanning the gap. Germline V gene data show CDR1 as ENHRY and CDR2 as SYGVKD. There are 12 residues in the CDR3. CDR3 coding DNA: TGTGCCATCAGGCGGCCCCCCGGGGAGCTGTTTTTT. Translated: CAIRRPPGELFF.

CDR3 sequence (DNA): TGTGCCAGCAGGAGGACAACTAATTCACCCCTCCACTTT. It yields the protein CASRRTTNSPLHF. The chain recombines TRBV2 with TRBJ1-6, with D perhaps TRBD1 (5 bases). V dropped 6 bases and J dropped 6 bases, with 9 bases sitting between them. CDR3 length equals 13 residues. The germline V gene has CDR1 SNHLY and CDR2 FYNNEI.

This clone has just one count. J is TRBJ2-5 and V is TRBV6-1; no clear D. The V end lost 4 bases, the J end lost 4 bases, and 7 bases lay between the germline ends. Germline V gene data show CDR1 as MNHNS and CDR2 as SASEGT. CDR3 length: 12 amino acids. CDR3 in DNA: TGTGCCAGCAGTGGCAACAGAGAGACCCAGTACTTC. It encodes CASSGNRETQYF.

This clone came up a few times. This sequence joins TRBV7-6 and TRBJ2-7, with TRBD2 identical over 11 bases. Germline CDR1 reads SGHVS; CDR2 reads FNYEAQ. The CDR3 loop spans 15 amino acids. V shed 0 bases and J 5 bases; nucleotides not matched to a gene: 3. The CDR3 DNA reads as TGTGCCAGCAGCTTAGCTAGCGGGGGGGAGAACGAGCAGTACTTC. It yields the protein CASSLASGGENEQYF.